This record looks at one T cell receptor beta chain sequence and its context. The assay was immunoSEQ multiplex PCR, and TCRdb's table has in-frame clones only and misses some. The sample lists about 68,000 clones; 95% to 97% were seen once. This entry is derived from a study of technical replicates of blood from a handful of donors. This sequence originates from a human donor in good health. The sample was T cells isolated from PBMCs.

CDR3 amino acids: CASSSDREPMNTEAFF. DNA of the CDR3: TGTGCCAGCAGCTCAGACAGGGAGCCCATGAACACTGAAGCTTTCTTT. This chain links TRBV28 with TRBJ1-1; 7 bases match TRBD1. The CDR3 sequence is 16 residues long. J was trimmed by 0 bases and V by 6 bases; bases with no gene match: 10. Germline assignment: CDR1 MDHEN and CDR2 SYDVKM.